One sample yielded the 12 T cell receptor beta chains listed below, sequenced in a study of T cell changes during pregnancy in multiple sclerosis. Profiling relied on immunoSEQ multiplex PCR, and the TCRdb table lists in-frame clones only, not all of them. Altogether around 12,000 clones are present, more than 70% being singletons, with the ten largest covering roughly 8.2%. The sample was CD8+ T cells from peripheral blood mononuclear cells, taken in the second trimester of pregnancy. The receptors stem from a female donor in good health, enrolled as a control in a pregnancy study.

The CDR3 coding sequence is TGTGCCAGTAGTACTCGGACTAGCAGCCAAGAGACCCAGTACTTC. Its protein is CASSTRTSSQETQYF. V and J are TRBV19 and TRBJ2-5, with 8 bases aligning to TRBD2. The CDR3 runs to 15 residues. Germline values: CDR1 LNHDA, CDR2 SQIVND (reference sequence). Trimming took 4 bases from V and 1 from J; bases not matched to a gene: 5.

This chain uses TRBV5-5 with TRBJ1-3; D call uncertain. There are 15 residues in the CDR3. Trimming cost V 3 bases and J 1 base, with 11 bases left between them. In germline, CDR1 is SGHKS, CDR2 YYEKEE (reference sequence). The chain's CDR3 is CASSYLLGSGNTIYF. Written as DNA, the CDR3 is TGTGCCAGCAGCTACCTCCTCGGTTCTGGAAACACCATATATTTT. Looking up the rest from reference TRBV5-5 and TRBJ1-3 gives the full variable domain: DAGVTQSPTHLIKTRGQQVTLRCSPISGHKSVSWYQQVLGQGPQFIFQYYEKEERGRGNFPDRFSARQFPNYSSELNVNALLLGDSALYLCASSYLLGSGNTIYFGEGSWLTVV.

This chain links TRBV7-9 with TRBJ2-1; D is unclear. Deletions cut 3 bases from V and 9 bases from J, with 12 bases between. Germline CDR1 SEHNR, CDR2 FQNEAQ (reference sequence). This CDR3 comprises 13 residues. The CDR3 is CASSFYTVGEQFF. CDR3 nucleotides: TGTGCCAGCAGCTTTTATACGGTTGGTGAGCAGTTCTTC.

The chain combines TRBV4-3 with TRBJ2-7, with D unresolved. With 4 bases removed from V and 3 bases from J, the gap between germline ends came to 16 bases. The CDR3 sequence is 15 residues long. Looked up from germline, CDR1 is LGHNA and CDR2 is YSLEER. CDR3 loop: CASSPSTETFYEQYF. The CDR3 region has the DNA TGCGCCAGCAGCCCTTCGACCGAGACTTTCTACGAGCAGTACTTC.

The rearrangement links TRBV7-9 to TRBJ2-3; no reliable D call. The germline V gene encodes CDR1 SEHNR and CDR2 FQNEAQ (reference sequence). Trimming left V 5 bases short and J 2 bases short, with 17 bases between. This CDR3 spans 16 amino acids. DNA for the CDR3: TGTGCCAGCAGCCTCCTCAGAATGGGCTACACAGATACGCAGTATTTT. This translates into CASSLLRMGYTDTQYF.

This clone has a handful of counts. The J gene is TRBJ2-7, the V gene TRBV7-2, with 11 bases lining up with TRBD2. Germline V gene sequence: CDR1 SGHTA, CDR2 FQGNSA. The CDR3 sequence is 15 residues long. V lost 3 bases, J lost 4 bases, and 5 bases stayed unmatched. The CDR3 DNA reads TGTGCCAGCAGCTTGACTAGCGGGGTAGGGTACGAGCAGTACTTC. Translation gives CASSLTSGVGYEQYF.

DNA of the CDR3: TGTGCCAGCAGCGTCCCGAGAGGGACAGGGATAAACAATGAGCAGTTCTTC. Encoded protein: CASSVPRGTGINNEQFF. This chain uses TRBV9 with TRBJ2-1, with TRBD1 matching 9 bases. This CDR3 comprises 17 residues. The germline CDR1 and CDR2 sequences are SGDLS and YYNGEE. J gave up 5 bases and V 2 bases, and 11 bases lay outside the gene matches.

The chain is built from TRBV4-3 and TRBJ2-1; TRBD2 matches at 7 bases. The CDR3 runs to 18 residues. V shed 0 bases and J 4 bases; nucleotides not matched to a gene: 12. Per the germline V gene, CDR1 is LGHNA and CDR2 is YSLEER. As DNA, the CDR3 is TGCGCCAGCAGCCAAGACTATTTGGGGCTAGCGGTATACAATGAGCAGTTCTTC. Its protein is CASSQDYLGLAVYNEQFF.

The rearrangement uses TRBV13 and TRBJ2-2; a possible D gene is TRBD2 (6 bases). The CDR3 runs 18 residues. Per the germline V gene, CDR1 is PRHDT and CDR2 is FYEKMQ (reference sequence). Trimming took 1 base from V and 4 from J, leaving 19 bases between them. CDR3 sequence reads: CASSLVYVGRGFTGELFF. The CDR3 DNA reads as TGTGCCAGCAGCTTAGTGTATGTGGGTCGGGGGTTCACCGGGGAGCTGTTTTTT.

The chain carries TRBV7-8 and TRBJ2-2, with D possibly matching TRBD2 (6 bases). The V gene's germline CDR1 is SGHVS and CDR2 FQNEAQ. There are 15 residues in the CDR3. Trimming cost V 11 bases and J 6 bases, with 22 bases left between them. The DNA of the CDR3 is TGTGCCGGTTTACACCGGGACTCCGCCCCCGGGGAGCTGTTTTTT. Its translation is CAGLHRDSAPGELFF.

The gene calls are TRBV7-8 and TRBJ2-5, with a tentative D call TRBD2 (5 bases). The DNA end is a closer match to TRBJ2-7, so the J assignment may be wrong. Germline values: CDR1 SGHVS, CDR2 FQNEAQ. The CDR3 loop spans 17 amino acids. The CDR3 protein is CASSPGSVGIYSYEQYF. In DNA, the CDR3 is TGTGCCAGCAGCCCGGGATCCGTGGGAATTTACTCCTACGAGCAGTACTTC.

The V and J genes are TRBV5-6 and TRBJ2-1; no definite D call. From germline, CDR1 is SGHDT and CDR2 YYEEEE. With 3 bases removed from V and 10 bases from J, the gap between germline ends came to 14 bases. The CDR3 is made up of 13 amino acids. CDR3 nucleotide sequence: TGTGCCAGCAGCTCTAACTATTTGGTAGAGCAGTTCTTC. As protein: CASSSNYLVEQFF.